This is a list of T cell receptor beta chains from one sample in a study of control samples from healthy donors and cancer patients. Profiling relied on immunoSEQ multiplex PCR, and the TCRdb table lists in-frame clones only, not all of them. The sample holds about 51,000 clones, around nine tenths seen once. Sequenced sample: PBMCs. Receptor source: a man aged 40-49 years with colorectal cancer. The CDR3 runs from the conserved cysteine through the conserved F or W. D genes are given only for firm matches. A clone size is listed for some rows: how often the clone was seen (once, few, many), or a class if it is expanded.

j_gene: TRBJ2-2; abundance: -; d_gene: -; v_gene: TRBV10-1; CDR3aa: CASSDLGPLGTGELFF; CDR3nt: TGCGCCAGCTCAGATCTCGGGCCCTTGGGCACCGGGGAGCTGTTTTTT
j_gene: TRBJ1-1; abundance: -; d_gene: -; v_gene: TRBV7-9; CDR3aa: CASSPPWQLTEAFF; CDR3nt: TGTGCCAGCAGCCCCCCGTGGCAGTTAACTGAAGCTTTCTTT
j_gene: TRBJ2-5; abundance: -; d_gene: -; v_gene: TRBV9; CDR3aa: CASSVGRLETQYF; CDR3nt: TGTGCCAGCAGCGTTGGCCGACTGGAGACCCAGTACTTC
j_gene: TRBJ1-1; abundance: -; d_gene: -; v_gene: TRBV11-3; CDR3aa: CASSLELGVAFF; CDR3nt: TGTGCCAGCAGCTTAGAATTGGGGGTGGCTTTCTTT
j_gene: TRBJ2-1; abundance: -; d_gene: TRBD2; v_gene: TRBV7-6; CDR3aa: CASSFRSGSSYNEQFF; CDR3nt: TGTGCCAGCAGCTTCCGAAGCGGGAGCTCCTACAATGAGCAGTTCTTC
j_gene: TRBJ2-1; abundance: -; d_gene: -; v_gene: TRBV7-2; CDR3aa: CASSPEAGRYNEQFF; CDR3nt: TGTGCCAGCAGCCCAGAGGCAGGAAGGTACAATGAGCAGTTCTTC
j_gene: TRBJ2-1; abundance: -; d_gene: -; v_gene: TRBV29-1; CDR3aa: CSVLGRTYNEQFF; CDR3nt: TGCAGCGTTTTGGGTAGGACCTACAATGAGCAGTTCTTC
j_gene: TRBJ2-7; abundance: -; d_gene: -; v_gene: TRBV3-1/TRBV3-2; CDR3aa: CASRKGPQGVGEQYF; CDR3nt: TGTGCCAGCAGAAAAGGACCTCAGGGAGTTGGCGAGCAGTACTTC
j_gene: TRBJ2-2; abundance: -; d_gene: -; v_gene: TRBV6-5; CDR3aa: CASRESFGGELFF; CDR3nt: TGTGCCAGCAGAGAGAGCTTCGGCGGGGAGCTGTTTTTT
j_gene: TRBJ2-7; abundance: -; d_gene: -; v_gene: TRBV7-9; CDR3aa: CASSLDLYEQYF; CDR3nt: TGTGCCAGCAGCTTAGATTTATACGAGCAGTACTTC
j_gene: TRBJ1-1; abundance: -; d_gene: -; v_gene: TRBV4-1; CDR3aa: CASSHILPTPLNTEAFF; CDR3nt: TGCGCCAGCAGCCATATCCTACCCACACCTCTGAACACTGAAGCTTTCTTT
j_gene: TRBJ2-7; abundance: -; d_gene: -; v_gene: TRBV18; CDR3aa: CASSPPTGATGEQYF; CDR3nt: TGTGCCAGCTCCCCCCCAACGGGAGCCACGGGCGAGCAGTACTTC
j_gene: TRBJ2-1; abundance: -; d_gene: TRBD2; v_gene: TRBV20-1; CDR3aa: CSASSSGFYNEQFF; CDR3nt: TGCAGTGCTAGTTCTAGCGGATTTTACAATGAGCAGTTCTTC
j_gene: TRBJ2-2; abundance: -; d_gene: -; v_gene: TRBV9; CDR3aa: CASSDGNTGELFF; CDR3nt: TGTGCCAGCAGCGACGGCAACACCGGGGAGCTGTTTTTT
j_gene: TRBJ2-1; abundance: -; d_gene: TRBD2; v_gene: TRBV7-7; CDR3aa: CASSSLGEGNEQFF; CDR3nt: TGTGCTAGCAGCTCCCTCGGGGAGGGCAATGAGCAGTTCTTC
j_gene: TRBJ2-7; abundance: few; d_gene: -; v_gene: TRBV6-5; CDR3aa: CASSYSGLRGMNEQYF; CDR3nt: TGTGCCAGCAGTTACTCGGGCCTTAGGGGAATGAACGAGCAGTACTTC
j_gene: TRBJ2-1; abundance: -; d_gene: TRBD2; v_gene: TRBV11-2; CDR3aa: CASTLLADSYNEQFF; CDR3nt: TGTGCCAGCACCCTACTAGCGGACTCCTACAATGAGCAGTTCTTC
j_gene: TRBJ1-4; abundance: -; d_gene: -; v_gene: TRBV5-6; CDR3aa: CASSSPQRPRGKLFF; CDR3nt: TGTGCCAGCAGCTCCCCACAGAGACCGAGGGGAAAACTGTTTTTT
j_gene: TRBJ2-5; abundance: -; d_gene: TRBD1; v_gene: TRBV24-1; CDR3aa: CATSDPGQGPETQYF; CDR3nt: TGTGCCACCAGTGATCCGGGACAGGGGCCAGAGACCCAGTACTTC
j_gene: TRBJ1-3; abundance: -; d_gene: -; v_gene: TRBV7-3; CDR3aa: CASSTQSGNTIYF; CDR3nt: TGTGCCAGCAGCACCCAATCTGGAAACACCATATATTTT
j_gene: TRBJ1-1; abundance: -; d_gene: TRBD1; v_gene: TRBV5-6; CDR3aa: CASSLGDRNTEAFF; CDR3nt: TGTGCCAGCAGCCTCGGGGACAGAAACACTGAAGCTTTCTTT
j_gene: TRBJ2-7; abundance: once; d_gene: TRBD1; v_gene: TRBV10-3; CDR3aa: CAIRGTGDYEQYF; CDR3nt: TGTGCCATCAGAGGGACAGGGGATTACGAGCAGTACTTC
j_gene: TRBJ1-4; abundance: few; d_gene: -; v_gene: TRBV28; CDR3aa: CASSPPGYEKLFF; CDR3nt: TGTGCCAGCAGTCCCCCCGGGTATGAAAAACTGTTTTTT
j_gene: TRBJ1-1; abundance: -; d_gene: TRBD1; v_gene: TRBV3-1/TRBV3-2; CDR3aa: CASSLTGGNTEAFF; CDR3nt: TGTGCCAGCAGCCTGACAGGGGGCAACACTGAAGCTTTCTTT
j_gene: TRBJ2-5; abundance: -; d_gene: TRBD1; v_gene: TRBV7-9; CDR3aa: CASSETGPETQYF; CDR3nt: TGTGCCAGCAGCGAGACAGGGCCAGAGACCCAGTACTTC
j_gene: TRBJ2-4; abundance: -; d_gene: TRBD2; v_gene: TRBV2; CDR3aa: CASSLTGGYTKNIQYF; CDR3nt: TGTGCCAGCAGTCTAACCGGGGGGTATACCAAAAACATTCAGTACTTC
j_gene: TRBJ1-2; abundance: -; d_gene: -; v_gene: TRBV27; CDR3aa: CASSIRVPPYGYTF; CDR3nt: TGTGCCAGCAGTATCAGGGTTCCCCCCTATGGCTACACCTTC
j_gene: TRBJ2-7; abundance: -; d_gene: TRBD1; v_gene: TRBV28; CDR3aa: CASSLATGVLADEQYF; CDR3nt: TGTGCCAGCAGTTTGGCGACAGGGGTTTTAGCGGACGAGCAGTACTTC
j_gene: TRBJ1-5; abundance: -; d_gene: TRBD1; v_gene: TRBV5-1; CDR3aa: CASSLAGQNQPQHF; CDR3nt: TGCGCCAGCAGCTTGGCGGGACAGAATCAGCCCCAGCATTTT
j_gene: TRBJ2-2; abundance: -; d_gene: -; v_gene: TRBV2; CDR3aa: CASDGLGARTGELFF; CDR3nt: TGTGCCAGCGACGGCCTGGGGGCACGAACCGGGGAGCTGTTTTTT
j_gene: TRBJ1-4; abundance: -; d_gene: -; v_gene: TRBV9; CDR3aa: CASSYPPESGKLFF; CDR3nt: TGTGCCAGCAGCTACCCTCCCGAGTCCGGAAAACTGTTTTTT
j_gene: TRBJ1-5; abundance: -; d_gene: -; v_gene: TRBV30; CDR3aa: CAWGGENSNQPQHF; CDR3nt: TGTGCCTGGGGGGGTGAGAATAGCAATCAGCCCCAGCATTTT
j_gene: TRBJ2-7; abundance: -; d_gene: -; v_gene: TRBV27; CDR3aa: CASSLGGPYEQYF; CDR3nt: TGTGCCAGCAGCCTTGGCGGCCCTTACGAGCAGTACTTC
j_gene: TRBJ2-7; abundance: -; d_gene: -; v_gene: TRBV28; CDR3aa: CASRGRLEGFYEQYF; CDR3nt: TGTGCCAGCAGGGGACGCCTAGAGGGTTTCTACGAGCAGTACTTC
j_gene: TRBJ2-3; abundance: -; d_gene: -; v_gene: TRBV5-4; CDR3aa: CASSLGGVPGDTQYF; CDR3nt: TGTGCCAGCAGCTTGGGTGGGGTTCCGGGAGATACGCAGTATTTT
j_gene: TRBJ1-2; abundance: -; d_gene: -; v_gene: TRBV4-1; CDR3aa: CASSQVILSGRYGYTF; CDR3nt: TGCGCCAGCAGCCAAGTTATTTTGTCTGGTCGATATGGCTACACCTTC
j_gene: TRBJ1-1; abundance: few; d_gene: -; v_gene: TRBV2; CDR3aa: CASSGGPGNTEAFF; CDR3nt: TGTGCCAGCAGCGGGGGACCGGGGAACACTGAAGCTTTCTTT
j_gene: TRBJ2-2; abundance: -; d_gene: -; v_gene: TRBV6-1; CDR3aa: CASSEFPGSTGELFF; CDR3nt: TGTGCCAGCAGTGAATTTCCGGGTTCGACAGGGGAGCTGTTTTTT
j_gene: TRBJ1-6; abundance: -; d_gene: -; v_gene: TRBV11-3; CDR3aa: CASSLHSENSPLHF; CDR3nt: TGTGCCAGCAGCTTACACTCTGAAAATTCACCCCTCCACTTT
j_gene: TRBJ2-7; abundance: -; d_gene: -; v_gene: TRBV27; CDR3aa: CASSALDPVMGEQYF; CDR3nt: TGTGCCAGCAGTGCCCTGGACCCAGTGATGGGCGAGCAGTACTTC
j_gene: TRBJ2-4; abundance: -; d_gene: -; v_gene: TRBV7-8; CDR3aa: CASSGRVAKNIQYF; CDR3nt: TGTGCCAGCAGCGGGCGGGTAGCCAAAAACATTCAGTACTTC
j_gene: TRBJ1-6; abundance: -; d_gene: TRBD1; v_gene: TRBV27; CDR3aa: CASSLSGQSNSPLHF; CDR3nt: TGTGCCAGCAGTTTATCGGGACAGAGTAATTCACCCCTCCACTTT
j_gene: TRBJ2-7; abundance: -; d_gene: TRBD1; v_gene: TRBV6-2/TRBV6-3; CDR3aa: CASSLRTGGLYEQYF; CDR3nt: TGTGCCAGCAGCCTTCGGACAGGGGGATTGTACGAGCAGTACTTC
j_gene: TRBJ2-7; abundance: -; d_gene: -; v_gene: TRBV4-1; CDR3aa: CASSYPEGGFYEQYF; CDR3nt: TGCGCCAGCAGCTACCCGGAAGGCGGCTTCTACGAGCAGTACTTC
j_gene: TRBJ2-1; abundance: once; d_gene: TRBD2; v_gene: TRBV7-3; CDR3aa: CASSLTSGSGEQFF; CDR3nt: TGTGCCAGCAGCTTGACTAGCGGGAGCGGTGAGCAGTTCTTC
j_gene: TRBJ2-3; abundance: -; d_gene: TRBD1; v_gene: TRBV19; CDR3aa: CASSMWDRGDTQYF; CDR3nt: TGTGCCAGTAGTATGTGGGACAGGGGAGATACGCAGTATTTT